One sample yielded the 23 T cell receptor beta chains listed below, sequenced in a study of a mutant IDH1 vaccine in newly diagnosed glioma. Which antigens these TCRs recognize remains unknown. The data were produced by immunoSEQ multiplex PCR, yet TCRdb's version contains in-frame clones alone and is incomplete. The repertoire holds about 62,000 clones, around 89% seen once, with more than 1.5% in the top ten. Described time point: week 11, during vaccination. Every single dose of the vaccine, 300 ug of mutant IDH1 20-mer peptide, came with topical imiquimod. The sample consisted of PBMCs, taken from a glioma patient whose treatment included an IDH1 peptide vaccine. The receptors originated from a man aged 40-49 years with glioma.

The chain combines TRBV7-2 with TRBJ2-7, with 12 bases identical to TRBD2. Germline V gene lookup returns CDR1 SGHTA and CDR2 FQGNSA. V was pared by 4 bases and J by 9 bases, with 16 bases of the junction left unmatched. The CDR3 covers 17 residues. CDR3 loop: CASSSPLGLAGGSGQYF. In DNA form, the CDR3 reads TGTGCCAGCAGCTCCCCCCTGGGGCTAGCGGGAGGGTCAGGGCAGTACTTC.

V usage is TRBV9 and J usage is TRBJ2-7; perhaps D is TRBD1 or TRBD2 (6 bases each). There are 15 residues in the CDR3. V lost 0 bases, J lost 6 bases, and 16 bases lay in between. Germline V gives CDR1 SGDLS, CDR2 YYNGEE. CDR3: CASSVVGGRGAEQYF. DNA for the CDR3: TGTGCCAGCAGCGTAGTGGGGGGCCGCGGGGCCGAGCAGTACTTC.

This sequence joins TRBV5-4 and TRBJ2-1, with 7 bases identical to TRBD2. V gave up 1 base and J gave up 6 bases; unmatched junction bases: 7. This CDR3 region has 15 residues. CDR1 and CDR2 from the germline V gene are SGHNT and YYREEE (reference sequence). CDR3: CASSLFGGSLNEQFF. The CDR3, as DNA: TGTGCCAGCAGCTTGTTCGGCGGGAGTCTCAATGAGCAGTTCTTC.

The CDR3 sequence: CASSPDLYGAGANVLTF. CDR3 in DNA: TGTGCCAGCAGCCCCGACCTATATGGGGCTGGGGCCAACGTCCTGACTTTC. The J gene is TRBJ2-6, the V gene TRBV7-2, with unresolved D. The CDR3 is 17 residues long. V gave up 5 bases and J gave up 2 bases, with 16 bases separating them. Per germline, CDR1 SGHTA and CDR2 FQGNSA.

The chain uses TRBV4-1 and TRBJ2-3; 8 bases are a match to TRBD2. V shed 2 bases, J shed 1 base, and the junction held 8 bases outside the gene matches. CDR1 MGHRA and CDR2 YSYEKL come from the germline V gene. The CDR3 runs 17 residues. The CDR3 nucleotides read TGCGCCAGCAGCCAAATCTTCGTAGCGGGGCGCACAGATACGCAGTATTTT. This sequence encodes CASSQIFVAGRTDTQYF.

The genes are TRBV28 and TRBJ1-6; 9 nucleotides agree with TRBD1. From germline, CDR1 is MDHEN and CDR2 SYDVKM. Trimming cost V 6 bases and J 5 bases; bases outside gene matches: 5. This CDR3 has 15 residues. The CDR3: CASSIRDRDNSPLHF. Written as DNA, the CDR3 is TGTGCCAGCAGCATCCGGGACAGGGATAATTCACCCCTCCACTTT.

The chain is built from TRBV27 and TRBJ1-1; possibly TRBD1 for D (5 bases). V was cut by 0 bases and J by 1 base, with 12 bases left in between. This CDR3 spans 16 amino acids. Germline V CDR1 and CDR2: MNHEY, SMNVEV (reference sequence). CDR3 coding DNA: TGTGCCAGCAGTTTATCGATTGGGGGGACGAACACTGAAGCTTTCTTT. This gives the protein CASSLSIGGTNTEAFF.

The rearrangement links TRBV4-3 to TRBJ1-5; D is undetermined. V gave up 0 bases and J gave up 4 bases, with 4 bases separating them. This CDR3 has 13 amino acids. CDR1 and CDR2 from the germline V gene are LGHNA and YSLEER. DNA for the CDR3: TGCGCCAGCAGCCAAGATAGGAATCAGCCCCAGCATTTT. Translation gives CASSQDRNQPQHF.

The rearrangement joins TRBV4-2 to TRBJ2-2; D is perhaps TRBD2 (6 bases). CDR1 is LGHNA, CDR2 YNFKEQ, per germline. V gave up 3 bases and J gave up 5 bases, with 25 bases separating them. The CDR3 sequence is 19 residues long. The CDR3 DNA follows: TGTGCCAGCAGCCAGGTAGTTCGACTCGGAGGGGCCCGGACCGGGGAGCTGTTTTTT. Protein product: CASSQVVRLGGARTGELFF.

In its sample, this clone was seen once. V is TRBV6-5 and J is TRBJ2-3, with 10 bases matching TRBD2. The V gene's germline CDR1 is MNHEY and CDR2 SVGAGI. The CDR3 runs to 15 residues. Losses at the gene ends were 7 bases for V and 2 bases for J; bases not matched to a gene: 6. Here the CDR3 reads CASTYGTSVTDTQYF. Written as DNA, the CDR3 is TGTGCCAGCACCTACGGGACTAGCGTCACAGATACGCAGTATTTT.

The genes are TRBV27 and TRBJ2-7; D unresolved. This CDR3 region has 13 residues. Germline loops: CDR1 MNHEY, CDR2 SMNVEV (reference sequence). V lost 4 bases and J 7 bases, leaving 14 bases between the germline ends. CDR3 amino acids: CASSWAPRGEQYF. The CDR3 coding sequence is TGTGCCAGCAGTTGGGCCCCTAGAGGAGAGCAGTACTTC.

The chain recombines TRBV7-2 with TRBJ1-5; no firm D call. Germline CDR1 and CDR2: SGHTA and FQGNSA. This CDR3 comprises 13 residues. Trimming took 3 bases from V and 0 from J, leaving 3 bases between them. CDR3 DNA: TGTGCCAGCAGCTTCTATAGCAATCAGCCCCAGCATTTT. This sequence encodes CASSFYSNQPQHF.

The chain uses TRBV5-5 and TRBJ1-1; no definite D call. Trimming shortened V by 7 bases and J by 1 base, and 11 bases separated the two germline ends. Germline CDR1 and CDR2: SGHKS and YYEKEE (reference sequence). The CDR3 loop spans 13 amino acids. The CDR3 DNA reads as TGTGCCAGCCAACTCTCAGGGAACACTGAAGCTTTCTTT. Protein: CASQLSGNTEAFF.

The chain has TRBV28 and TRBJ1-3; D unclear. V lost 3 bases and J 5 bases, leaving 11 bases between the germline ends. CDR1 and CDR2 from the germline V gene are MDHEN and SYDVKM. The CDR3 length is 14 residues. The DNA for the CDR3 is TGTGCCAGCAGTTTCTCCGAACCCAGAAACACCATATATTTT. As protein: CASSFSEPRNTIYF. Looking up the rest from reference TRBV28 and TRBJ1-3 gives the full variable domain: DVKVTQSSRYLVKRTGEKVFLECVQDMDHENMFWYRQDPGLGLRLIYFSYDVKMKEKGDIPEGYSVSREKKERFSLILESASTNQTSMYLCASSFSEPRNTIYFGEGSWLTVV.

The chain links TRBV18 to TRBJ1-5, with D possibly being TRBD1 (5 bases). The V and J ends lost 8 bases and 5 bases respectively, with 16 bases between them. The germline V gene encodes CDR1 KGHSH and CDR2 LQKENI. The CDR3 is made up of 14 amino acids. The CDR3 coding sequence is TGTGCCAGCCGGAACGGAGGGACTCATCAGCCCCAGCATTTT. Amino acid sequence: CASRNGGTHQPQHF.

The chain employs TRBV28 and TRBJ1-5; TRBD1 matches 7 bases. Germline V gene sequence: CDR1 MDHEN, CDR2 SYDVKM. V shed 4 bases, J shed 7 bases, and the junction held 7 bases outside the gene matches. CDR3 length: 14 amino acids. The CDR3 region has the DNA TGTGCCAGCAGTTCCCGGGACAGAAGACAGCCCCAGCATTTT. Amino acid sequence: CASSSRDRRQPQHF. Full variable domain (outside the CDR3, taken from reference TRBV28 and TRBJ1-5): DVKVTQSSRYLVKRTGEKVFLECVQDMDHENMFWYRQDPGLGLRLIYFSYDVKMKEKGDIPEGYSVSREKKERFSLILESASTNQTSMYLCASSSRDRRQPQHFGDGTRLSIL.

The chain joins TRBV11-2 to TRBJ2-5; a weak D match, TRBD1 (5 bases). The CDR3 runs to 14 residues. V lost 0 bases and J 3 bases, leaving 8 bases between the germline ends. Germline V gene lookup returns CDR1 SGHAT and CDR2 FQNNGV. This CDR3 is CASSLEQGKETQYF. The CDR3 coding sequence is TGTGCCAGCAGCTTAGAGCAGGGAAAAGAGACCCAGTACTTC.

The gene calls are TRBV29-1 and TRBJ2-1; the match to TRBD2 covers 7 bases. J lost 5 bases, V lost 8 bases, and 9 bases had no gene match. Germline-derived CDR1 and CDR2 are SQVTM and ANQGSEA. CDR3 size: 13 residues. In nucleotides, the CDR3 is TGCAGCTTTGGGCCTAGCGGAAACAATGAGCAGTTCTTC. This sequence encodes CSFGPSGNNEQFF.

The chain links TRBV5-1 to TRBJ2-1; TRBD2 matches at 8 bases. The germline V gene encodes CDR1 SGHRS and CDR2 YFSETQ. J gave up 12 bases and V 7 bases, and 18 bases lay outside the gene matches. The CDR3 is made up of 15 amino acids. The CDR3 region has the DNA TGCGCCAGCCGTAGACTAGCGCCCGCCAGTGAGGCGCAGTTCTTC. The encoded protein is CASRRLAPASEAQFF.

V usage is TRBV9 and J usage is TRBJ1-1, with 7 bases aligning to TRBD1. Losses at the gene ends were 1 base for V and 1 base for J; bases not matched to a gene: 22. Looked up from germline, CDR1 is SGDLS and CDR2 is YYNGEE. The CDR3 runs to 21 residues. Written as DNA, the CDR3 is TGTGCCAGCAGCGTATTCCCCTTTGGACGAACAGGGGCTGGGGAGAACACTGAAGCTTTCTTT. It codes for CASSVFPFGRTGAGENTEAFF. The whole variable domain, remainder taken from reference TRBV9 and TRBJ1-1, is DSGVTQTPKHLITATGQRVTLRCSPRSGDLSVYWYQQSLDQGLQFLIQYYNGEERAKGNILERFSAQQFPDLHSELNLSSLELGDSALYFCASSVFPFGRTGAGENTEAFFGQGTRLTVV.

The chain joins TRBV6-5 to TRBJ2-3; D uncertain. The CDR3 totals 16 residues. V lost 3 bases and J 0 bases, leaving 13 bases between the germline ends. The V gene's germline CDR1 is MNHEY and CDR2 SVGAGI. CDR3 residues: CASSYGVGSSTDTQYF. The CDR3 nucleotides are TGTGCCAGCAGTTATGGGGTAGGGTCTAGCACAGATACGCAGTATTTT.

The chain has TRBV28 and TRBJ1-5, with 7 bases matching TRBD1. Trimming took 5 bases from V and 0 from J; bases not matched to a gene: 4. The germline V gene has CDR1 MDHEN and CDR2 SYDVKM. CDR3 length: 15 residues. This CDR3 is CASSRTGHSNQPQHF. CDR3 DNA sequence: TGTGCCAGCAGTCGGACAGGTCATAGCAATCAGCCCCAGCATTTT.

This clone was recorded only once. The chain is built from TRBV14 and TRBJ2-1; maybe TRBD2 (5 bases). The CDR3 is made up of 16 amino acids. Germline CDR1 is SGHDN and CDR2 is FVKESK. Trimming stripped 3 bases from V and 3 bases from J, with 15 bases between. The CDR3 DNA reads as TGTGCCAGCAGCCACCCCCGGCGCGGAGGCTACAATGAGCAGTTCTTC. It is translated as CASSHPRRGGYNEQFF.